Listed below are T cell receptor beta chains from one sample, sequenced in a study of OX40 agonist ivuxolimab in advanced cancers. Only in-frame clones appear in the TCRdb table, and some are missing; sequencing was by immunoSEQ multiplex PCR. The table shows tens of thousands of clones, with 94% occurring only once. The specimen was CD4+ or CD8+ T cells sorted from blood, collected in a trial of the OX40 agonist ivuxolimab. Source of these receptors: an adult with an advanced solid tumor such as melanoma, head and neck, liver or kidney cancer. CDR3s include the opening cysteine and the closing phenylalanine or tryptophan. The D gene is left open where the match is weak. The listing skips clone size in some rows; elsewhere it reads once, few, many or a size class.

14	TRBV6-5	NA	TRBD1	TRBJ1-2	TGTGCCAGCAGCGCCTGGGACAGGGGAGGAGGCTACACCTTC	CASSAWDRGGGYTF
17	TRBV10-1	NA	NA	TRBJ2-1	TGCGCCAGCAGTGAGGAGGGGGGTGATAGCTCCTACAATGAGCAGTTCTTC	CASSEEGGDSSYNEQFF
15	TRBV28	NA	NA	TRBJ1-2	TGTGCCAGCAGTCCTATGGGATACTTCGACTATGGCTACACCTTC	CASSPMGYFDYGYTF
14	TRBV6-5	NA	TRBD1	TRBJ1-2	TGTGCCAGCAGTTATTCGGACAGGCCATATGGCTACACCTTC	CASSYSDRPYGYTF
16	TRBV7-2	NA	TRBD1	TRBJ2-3	TGTGCCAGCACCATCTCTTTGGGACAGAGCACAGATACGCAGTATTTT	CASTISLGQSTDTQYF
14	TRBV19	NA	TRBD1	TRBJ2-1	TGTGCCAGTAGTCCGCGGACAGGGTACAATGAGCAGTTCTTC	CASSPRTGYNEQFF
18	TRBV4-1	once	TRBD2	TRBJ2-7	TGCGCCAGCAGCCAAGAGGGCGGGGGGGCAGGGGCGAGGAACGAGCAGTACTTC	CASSQEGGGAGARNEQYF
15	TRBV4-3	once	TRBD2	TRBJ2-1	TGCGCCAGCAGCCACACTAGCGGGAGTGGCAATGAGCAGTTCTTC	CASSHTSGSGNEQFF
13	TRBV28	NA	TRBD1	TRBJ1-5	TGTGCCAGCACTTACAGGGGTGGACAGCCCCAGCATTTT	CASTYRGGQPQHF
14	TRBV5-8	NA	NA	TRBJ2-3	TGTGCCAGCAGCGACGGGAAGCTCTTGGATACGCAGTATTTT	CASSDGKLLDTQYF
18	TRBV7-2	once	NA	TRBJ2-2	TGTGCCAGCAGCTTAGAGATAATGAGACTGCTGAACACCGGGGAGCTGTTTTTT	CASSLEIMRLLNTGELFF